One and the same sample provided the 14 T cell receptor beta chains below, sequenced in a study of vaccination effects on CD4 cells after COVID-19. These receptors lack a known antigen. Assay: immunoSEQ multiplex PCR; the TCRdb copy retains only in-frame clones and omits some. The repertoire consists of roughly 27,000 clones, with roughly 71% occurring once and the leading ten covering around 18%. Peptide-pool stimulation followed by sequencing identified expanded antigen-specific CD4+ clonotypes in the ViraFEST assay. CD4+ T cells were isolated after roughly nine days of culture. This individual contracted SARS-CoV-2 between March and December 2020, as verified by PCR. The source was CD4+ T cells from PBMCs cultured with SARS-CoV-2 spike peptides, collected before COVID-19 vaccination. Receptors originate from a human donor who had a prior SARS-CoV-2 infection.

V usage is TRBV11-3 and J usage is TRBJ2-2; D tentatively reads TRBD1 or TRBD2 (5 bases each). Between the trimmed V and J ends, which lost 4 bases and 4 bases, there was a span of 16 bases. Germline-derived CDR1 and CDR2 are SGHNT and YENEEA. This CDR3 has 16 amino acids. CDR3 region: CASSSPGRAGTGELFF. For the CDR3, the DNA is TGTGCCAGCAGCTCCCCAGGGCGGGCGGGCACCGGGGAGCTGTTTTTT. Using reference TRBV11-3 and TRBJ2-2 for the parts outside the CDR3, the full variable domain is EAGVVQSPRYKIIEKKQPVAFWCNPISGHNTLYWYLQNLGQGPELLIRYENEEAVDDSQLPKDRFSAERLKGVDSTLKIQPAELGDSAVYLCASSSPGRAGTGELFFGEGSRLTVL.

This clone counts as large. This chain uses TRBV11-3 with TRBJ2-5, with TRBD2 identical over 11 bases. J was trimmed by 4 bases and V by 6 bases; bases with no gene match: 7. The CDR3 sequence is 15 residues long. The germline gives CDR1 SGHNT, CDR2 YENEEA. CDR3 region: CASRQLAGGGETQYF. The CDR3 DNA follows: TGTGCCAGCAGGCAGCTAGCGGGAGGAGGAGAGACCCAGTACTTC.

The CDR3 spells CAWSVRRGTQYF. DNA of the CDR3: TGTGCCTGGAGTGTACGACGGGGGACGCAGTATTTT. This chain joins TRBV30 and TRBJ2-3; D may be TRBD2 (6 bases). The CDR3 is made up of 12 amino acids. CDR1 is GTSNPN, CDR2 SVGIG, per germline (reference sequence). Trimming stripped 0 bases from V and 9 bases from J, with 10 bases between.

CDR3 in DNA: TGTGCCAGCAGTACCTCCGGGACAGGGGATAAGGAACTGTTTTTT. Amino acids: CASSTSGTGDKELFF. The J gene is TRBJ1-4, the V gene TRBV28, with 10 bases aligning to TRBD1. After removal of 5 bases from V and 12 bases from J, the junction contained 12 bases not matched to a gene. Germline V gene data show CDR1 as MDHEN and CDR2 as SYDVKM. The CDR3 loop spans 15 amino acids.

The table lists this clone with a count of one. The CDR3 reads CASSSRRETGANVLTF. The CDR3 DNA reads as TGTGCCAGCAGCTCCCGACGGGAGACTGGGGCCAACGTCCTGACTTTC. This chain uses TRBV5-4 with TRBJ2-6; tentatively, D is TRBD2 (6 bases). With 3 bases removed from V and 2 bases from J, the gap between germline ends came to 12 bases. Germline V gives CDR1 SGHNT, CDR2 YYREEE (reference sequence). The CDR3 is made up of 16 amino acids.

This chain's CDR3 is CASSILAGIETQYF. DNA for the CDR3: TGTGCCAGCAGTATACTAGCGGGAATAGAGACCCAGTACTTC. The genes are TRBV6-5 and TRBJ2-5; TRBD2 matches at 10 bases. Trimming at V came to 5 bases and at J to 4 bases, leaving 4 bases not matched to a gene. Germline lookup yields CDR1 MNHEY and CDR2 SVGAGI. The CDR3 extends over 14 amino acids.

This clone appeared once. J is TRBJ1-2 and V is TRBV19; 7 bases are shared with TRBD1. CDR1 is LNHDA and CDR2 is SQIVND in the germline V gene (reference sequence). There are 14 residues in the CDR3. V dropped 7 bases and J dropped 1; count of bases not matched to a gene: 6. CDR3 DNA: TGTGCCAGTAAGTGGGACAGCCGTAACTATGGCTACACCTTC. It specifies CASKWDSRNYGYTF.

This rearrangement joins TRBV18 to TRBJ1-1; 7 bases fit TRBD1. The CDR3 contains 15 residues. V shed 2 bases and J 3 bases; nucleotides not matched to a gene: 6. Germline assignment: CDR1 KGHSH and CDR2 LQKENI. The DNA of the CDR3 is TGTGCCAGCTCACCATTACAGGGGAGCGACACTGAAGCTTTCTTT. Encoded protein: CASSPLQGSDTEAFF.

This clone occurred a few times. This chain joins TRBV21-1 and TRBJ2-1; no DNA check was done on the table's D call, TRBD1. TRBV21-1 represents a pseudogene. The CDR3 spans 15 residues. CDR3 sequence reads: CASSNLRQGYNEQFF. In DNA, the CDR3 is TGTGCCAGCAGCAATTTGAGACAGGGGTACAATGAGCAGTTCTTC.

The chain is built from TRBV19 and TRBJ2-1; TRBD2 matches 12 bases. In germline, CDR1 is LNHDA, CDR2 SQIVND (reference sequence). The CDR3 has 15 amino acids. The V segment lost 6 bases and the J segment 2 bases; nucleotides outside the gene matches: 2. The CDR3 is CASRTSGRTYNEQFF. Here the CDR3 DNA reads TGTGCCAGTAGAACTAGCGGGAGGACCTACAATGAGCAGTTCTTC.

The rearrangement links TRBV6-5 to TRBJ2-1, with TRBD1 matching 8 bases. J was trimmed by 7 bases and V by 0 bases; bases with no gene match: 2. The CDR3 is 14 amino acids. The germline CDR1 and CDR2 sequences are MNHEY and SVGAGI. CDR3 sequence reads: CASSYSDRVNEQFF. CDR3 in DNA: TGTGCCAGCAGTTACTCGGACAGGGTGAATGAGCAGTTCTTC.

With respect to this clone: At the DNA level, this CDR3 is encoded by other sequences in the same sample as well. The chain employs TRBV9 and TRBJ2-5; a possible D gene is TRBD2 (5 bases). This CDR3 has 14 amino acids. CDR1 is SGDLS, CDR2 YYNGEE, per germline. V gave up 0 bases and J gave up 0 bases, with 6 bases separating them. The CDR3 region has the DNA TGTGCCAGCAGCGTAGGAGGGTACCAAGAGACCCAGTACTTC. Its translation is CASSVGGYQETQYF.

The chain uses TRBV7-2 and TRBJ2-1; D is unclear. This CDR3 is 14 amino acids long. The V end lost 2 bases, the J end lost 4 bases, and 9 bases lay between the germline ends. Looked up from germline, CDR1 is SGHTA and CDR2 is FQGNSA. CDR3 in DNA: TGTGCCAGCAGCTTATTAGGCAGTTACAATGAGCAGTTCTTC. Protein product: CASSLLGSYNEQFF.

The CDR3 loop is CASSLGSGRAGDTQYF. The CDR3 bases are TGTGCCAGCAGCTTAGGCAGCGGGAGGGCCGGAGATACGCAGTATTTT. This chain uses TRBV11-3 with TRBJ2-3; TRBD2 matches 10 bases. The length of the CDR3 is 16 residues. CDR1 is SGHNT, CDR2 YENEEA, per germline. V shed 1 base and J 5 bases; nucleotides not matched to a gene: 6.